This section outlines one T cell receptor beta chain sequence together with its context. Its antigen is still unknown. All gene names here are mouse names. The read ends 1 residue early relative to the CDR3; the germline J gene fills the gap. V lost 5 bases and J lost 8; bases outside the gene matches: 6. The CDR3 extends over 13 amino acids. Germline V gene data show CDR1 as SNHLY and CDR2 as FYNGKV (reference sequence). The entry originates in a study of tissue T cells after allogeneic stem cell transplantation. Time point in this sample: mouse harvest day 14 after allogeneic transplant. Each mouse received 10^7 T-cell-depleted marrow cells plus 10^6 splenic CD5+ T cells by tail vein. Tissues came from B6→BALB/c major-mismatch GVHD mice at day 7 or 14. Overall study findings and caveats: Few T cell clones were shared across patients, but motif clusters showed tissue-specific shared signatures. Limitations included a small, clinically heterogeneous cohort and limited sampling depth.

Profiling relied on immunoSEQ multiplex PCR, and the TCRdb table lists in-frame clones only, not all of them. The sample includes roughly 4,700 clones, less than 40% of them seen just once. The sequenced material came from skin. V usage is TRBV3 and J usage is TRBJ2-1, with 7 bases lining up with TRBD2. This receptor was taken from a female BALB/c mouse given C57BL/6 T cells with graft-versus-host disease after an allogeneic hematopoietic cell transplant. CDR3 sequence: CASSHGLVPEQFF. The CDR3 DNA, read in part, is TGTGCCAGCAGCCACGGACTGGTGCCTGAGCAGTTC.